This T cell receptor (beta chain) was sequenced in a study of cytomegalovirus exposure and HLA in healthy donors. This clone was detected a few times. Trimming removed 4 bases from V and 7 bases from J, with 21 bases in between. This CDR3 has 16 residues. CDR1 SGHDT and CDR2 YYEEEE come from the germline V gene. Amplification used 60 Vbeta primers and 13 Jbeta primers. Sequencing was performed with immunoSEQ multiplex PCR; in TCRdb, only in-frame clones are kept and a portion is missing. The sample includes roughly 130,000 clones, about four fifths of them seen just once. The sequencing sample was made of PBMCs. The clonotype was recovered from a male donor in good health and CMV-seropositive. The chain carries TRBV5-6 and TRBJ1-5; TRBD1 might be the D (6 bases). Here the CDR3 reads CASSPRAGAGMQPQHF. CDR3 DNA: TGTGCCAGCAGCCCACGGGCGGGGGCTGGTATGCAGCCCCAGCATTTT.